Listed below are T cell receptor beta chains from one sample, sequenced in a study of blood T cells in healthy people across ages. MiXCR, run by TCRdb on the 5' RACE reads, gives a single entry per CDR3 protein. The sample has 1.5 million or so distinct CDR3 sequences, approximately 42% seen once. Sequencing was performed on blood. These receptor sequences come from a woman under 30 in good health. CDR3s include the opening cysteine and the closing phenylalanine or tryptophan. Clone size is not always given. Where it is, it says once, few, many or a class for expanded clones.

clone_size: -; j_call: TRBJ2-5; v_call: TRBV20-1; cdr3_aa: CSATIGLNEQYF
clone_size: -; j_call: TRBJ1-1; v_call: TRBV12-3/TRBV12-4; cdr3_aa: CASSLAPPATEAFF
clone_size: -; j_call: TRBJ2-3; v_call: TRBV20-1; cdr3_aa: CSAGPLAGAPGDTQYF
clone_size: -; j_call: TRBJ2-3; v_call: TRBV6-4; cdr3_aa: CASRPSGSPTDTQYF
clone_size: -; j_call: TRBJ2-4; v_call: TRBV29-1; cdr3_aa: CSVLGRGPPGENIQYF
clone_size: -; j_call: TRBJ2-7; v_call: TRBV5-1; cdr3_aa: CASSLWGAGMISYEQYF
clone_size: -; j_call: TRBJ1-2; v_call: TRBV6-1; cdr3_aa: CASIFIDRGGYTF
clone_size: -; j_call: TRBJ1-1; v_call: TRBV18; cdr3_aa: CASSLEAKNTEAFF
clone_size: -; j_call: TRBJ1-1; v_call: TRBV7-9; cdr3_aa: CASSPRQGAGNTEAFF
clone_size: -; j_call: -; v_call: TRBV20-1; cdr3_aa: CSARRTGTSGYSPYEQYF
clone_size: many; j_call: TRBJ2-5; v_call: TRBV5-1; cdr3_aa: CASSRDRGETQYF
clone_size: -; j_call: TRBJ2-5; v_call: TRBV7-3; cdr3_aa: CASSSRAGLGETQYF
clone_size: -; j_call: TRBJ1-2; v_call: TRBV6-1; cdr3_aa: CASSELAGGELGGYTF
clone_size: -; j_call: TRBJ2-1; v_call: TRBV6-5; cdr3_aa: CASSYSPDRAQSYNEQFF
clone_size: -; j_call: TRBJ2-1; v_call: TRBV20-1; cdr3_aa: CSARGGGSPSSYNEQFF
clone_size: -; j_call: TRBJ2-1; v_call: TRBV9; cdr3_aa: CASSVESSGGVNEQFF
clone_size: -; j_call: TRBJ2-3; v_call: TRBV7-2; cdr3_aa: CASSRWGREGDTQYF
clone_size: -; j_call: TRBJ2-1; v_call: TRBV2; cdr3_aa: CASSDLGVSDNEQFF
clone_size: -; j_call: TRBJ2-1; v_call: TRBV5-4; cdr3_aa: CASRSRSPGPYNEQFF
clone_size: few; j_call: TRBJ2-1; v_call: TRBV29-1; cdr3_aa: CSVGGTLQGFDEQFF
clone_size: few; j_call: TRBJ2-7; v_call: TRBV5-1; cdr3_aa: CASSSSSLATEQYF
clone_size: many; j_call: TRBJ1-2; v_call: TRBV27; cdr3_aa: CASRPKGGVHGYTF
clone_size: few; j_call: -; v_call: TRBV27; cdr3_aa: CASSSTSGSVTQYF
clone_size: few; j_call: -; v_call: TRBV3-1; cdr3_aa: CASSQGGGLAGPYEQYF
clone_size: few; j_call: TRBJ2-5; v_call: TRBV25-1; cdr3_aa: CASSEARLAGAETQYF
clone_size: -; j_call: TRBJ2-1; v_call: TRBV30; cdr3_aa: CAWSGSGSSYNEQFF
clone_size: -; j_call: TRBJ2-7; v_call: TRBV29-1; cdr3_aa: CSARDGHSYEQYF
clone_size: -; j_call: TRBJ2-1; v_call: TRBV10-1; cdr3_aa: CASSLELQNEQFF
clone_size: few; j_call: TRBJ2-3; v_call: TRBV10-3; cdr3_aa: CAISPDSSTDTQYF
clone_size: few; j_call: TRBJ2-7; v_call: TRBV7-2; cdr3_aa: CASSIEMGGSYEQYF
clone_size: few; j_call: TRBJ2-1; v_call: TRBV20-1; cdr3_aa: CSATGTGTYNEQFF
clone_size: -; j_call: TRBJ1-5; v_call: TRBV27; cdr3_aa: CASSTTPPTQVTNNQPQHF
clone_size: once; j_call: TRBJ2-1; v_call: TRBV7-2; cdr3_aa: CAISLFTLWFF